This T cell receptor beta chain came from a study of T cell repertoires in ileal Crohn's disease. Regarding the study as a whole: High-frequency clones were more common in sorted CD8 than CD4 cells.

V was pared by 3 bases and J by 3 bases, with 11 bases between. CDR3 length: 15 amino acids. CDR1 is MRHNA, CDR2 SNTAGT, per germline. Measured with immunoSEQ multiplex PCR; TCRdb has only the in-frame clones, and not every one. The top ten hold under 7.5% of the sample, which has about 15,000 clones, 60% seen once. Concerning this clone itself: Its antigen is unknown.

The TCR originated in an adult with Crohn's disease. The chain employs TRBV6-4 and TRBJ2-2; perhaps TRBD1 as D (5 bases). Material: ileal tissue. Here the CDR3 reads CASSEVGEDTGELFF. CDR3 DNA: TGTGCCAGCAGTGAGGTAGGGGAAGACACCGGGGAGCTGTTTTTT.